The 11 T cell receptor beta chains below come from one sample, sequenced in a study of T cells in Graves' hyperthyroidism and ophthalmopathy. TCR beta CDR3 regions were amplified from RNA. The HTBI set primed first-round TCR CDR3 RT-PCR. TCRdb ran MiXCR on the multiplex PCR reads and lists one entry per CDR3 protein. The sample holds 450,000 to 600,000 distinct CDR3 sequences; about 15% are singletons and the top ten take roughly 13%. Sequencing was carried out using blood. The receptors come from a woman in her thirties or forties with Graves' hyperthyroidism.

This clonotype occurred many times. The rearrangement uses TRBV2 and TRBJ1-4; D gene uncertain. V dropped 4 bases and J dropped 6 bases, with 3 bases sitting between them. CDR3 length equals 11 residues. Germline V gene sequence: CDR1 SNHLY, CDR2 FYNNEI. CDR3 in amino acids: CASSADEKLFF. Here the CDR3 DNA reads TGTGCCAGCAGTGCCGATGAAAAACTGTTTTTT.

The V and J genes are TRBV2 and TRBJ2-3, with a weak D call TRBD2 (6 bases). V was cut by 5 bases and J by 3 bases, with 15 bases left in between. Looked up from germline, CDR1 is SNHLY and CDR2 is FYNNEI. CDR3 length equals 15 residues. In nucleotides, the CDR3 is TGTGCCAGCAGTCACACTAGCCCGGGTACAGATACGCAGTATTTT. Its protein is CASSHTSPGTDTQYF.

This clonotype was counted a few times. V and J are TRBV7-9 and TRBJ2-1; 12 bases agree with TRBD2. V was clipped by 5 bases and J by 7 bases; unmatched bases: 6. CDR3 size: 15 residues. Germline CDR1 is SEHNR and CDR2 is FQNEAQ (reference sequence). CDR3 sequence: CASSPAGTSGNEQFF. The CDR3 DNA reads as TGTGCCAGCAGCCCCGCCGGGACTAGCGGGAATGAGCAGTTCTTC. The complete variable domain, with remaining parts taken from reference TRBV7-9 and TRBJ2-1, reads DTGVSQNPRHKITKRGQNVTFRCDPISEHNRLYWYRQTLGQGPEFLTYFQNEAQLEKSRLLSDRFSAERPKGSFSTLEIQRTEQGDSAMYLCASSPAGTSGNEQFFGPGTRLTVL.

This clonotype appeared many times. This chain connects TRBV20-1 to TRBJ2-3; D is perhaps TRBD1 or TRBD2 (5 bases each). This CDR3 contains 15 residues. Per the germline V gene, CDR1 is DFQATT and CDR2 is SNEGSKA (reference sequence). The CDR3 sequence is CRAGGEDSSTDTQYF. The CDR3 DNA is TGCAGGGCTGGGGGAGAGGACTCTAGCACAGATACGCAGTATTTT.

This clonotype came up a few times. The CDR3 loop is CASSESKDRGYEQYF. The CDR3 DNA is TGCGCCAGCAGTGAGTCGAAGGACAGGGGGTACGAGCAGTACTTC. The chain combines TRBV10-1 with TRBJ2-7, with 10 bases fitting TRBD1. Per germline, CDR1 WNHNN and CDR2 SYGVQD (reference sequence). The CDR3 consists of 15 residues. V gave up 0 bases and J gave up 4 bases; unmatched junction bases: 3.

This clonotype was counted many times. The CDR3 protein is CASSLVWGSDTQYF. The DNA for the CDR3 is TGCGCCAGCAGCTTGGTTTGGGGTTCAGATACGCAGTATTTT. The chain combines TRBV5-1 with TRBJ2-3; D not resolved. The CDR3 is made up of 14 amino acids. Trimming pared 0 bases from V and 4 bases from J, leaving 9 bases between. CDR1 is SGHRS, CDR2 YFSETQ, per germline.

There are many counts of this clonotype. The chain is built from TRBV20-1 and TRBJ2-3; 10 positions agree with TRBD2. Germline values: CDR1 DFQATT, CDR2 SNEGSKA (reference sequence). The CDR3 spans 14 residues. With 7 bases clipped from V and 3 bases from J, the junction kept 7 bases outside the gene matches. The CDR3 bases are TGCAGTGAAGAGGCTAGCGGGGGTACAGATACGCAGTATTTT. Translated, it gives CSEEASGGTDTQYF.

This clonotype has a count of ten or more. The chain employs TRBV6-2 or TRBV6-3 and TRBJ2-7; no clear D. Trimming took 4 bases from V and 3 from J, leaving 13 bases between them. The CDR3 covers 14 residues. Looked up from germline, CDR1 is MNHEY and CDR2 is SVGEGT. The CDR3 is CASSFGGNYYEQYF. In nucleotides, the CDR3 is TGTGCCAGCAGTTTTGGCGGCAACTACTACGAGCAGTACTTC.

This clonotype came up many times. The chain uses TRBV6-2 or TRBV6-3 and TRBJ1-5, with D perhaps TRBD1 (5 bases). Trimming cost V 6 bases and J 2 bases, with 14 bases left between them. The length of the CDR3 is 15 residues. CDR1 is MNHEY and CDR2 is SVGEGT in the germline V gene. The CDR3: CASRTGGAGNQPQHF. The CDR3 DNA is TGTGCCAGCAGGACGGGCGGGGCCGGCAATCAGCCCCAGCATTTT.

The chain links TRBV20-1 to TRBJ2-1; D remains ambiguous. Germline V gene data show CDR1 as DFQATT and CDR2 as SNEGSKA (reference sequence). V lost 1 base and J 0 bases, leaving 7 bases between the germline ends. The CDR3 runs 14 residues. CDR3 nucleotides: TGCAGTGCTAGAGCCGGAAACTCCTACAATGAGCAGTTCTTC. Its protein is CSARAGNSYNEQFF.

Many counts were recorded for this clonotype. V usage is TRBV3-1 and J usage is TRBJ2-7; 9 positions match TRBD1. From germline, CDR1 is LGHDT and CDR2 YNNKEL (reference sequence). J gave up 5 bases and V 2 bases, and 4 bases lay outside the gene matches. The length of the CDR3 is 14 residues. The CDR3 nucleotides read TGTGCCAGCAGCCAAACGACAGGGGGTGACGAGCAGTACTTC. Protein product: CASSQTTGGDEQYF.